These 22 T cell receptor beta chains were sequenced from one sample in a study of Ad26.COV2.S vaccination and SARS-CoV-2 variants. The sample's treatment: around 19 received Ad26.COV2.S at low or high dose, single or two shots; about 5 received placebo; per-sample allocation not given. The samples were gathered on day 63 after the first injection of vaccine or placebo. Libraries were prepared by immunoSEQ multiplex PCR; TCRdb keeps only in-frame clonotypes and omits some of them. The table has about 350,000 clones, roughly 81% seen once. The starting material was peripheral blood, obtained in a trial of Ad26.COV2.S vaccine versus placebo. The receptors derive from a person aged 18-65 years who received the Ad26.COV2.S COVID-19 vaccine or a placebo.

The rearrangement links TRBV3-1 (or the pseudogene TRBV3-2) to TRBJ2-7; maybe TRBD2 (5 bases). The CDR3 has 15 amino acids. In germline, CDR1 is LGHDT, CDR2 YNNKEL (reference sequence). With 1 base removed from V and 4 bases from J, the gap between germline ends came to 14 bases. The CDR3 DNA follows: TGTGCCAGCAGCCAAGGATCGATGGAGCGGTACGAGCAGTACTTC. It yields the protein CASSQGSMERYEQYF.

The V and J genes are TRBV7-9 and TRBJ2-7; 11 bases fit TRBD2. The CDR3 runs 15 residues. Germline lookup yields CDR1 SEHNR and CDR2 FQNEAQ (reference sequence). V trimming: 7 bases; J trimming: 3 bases; junction bases outside the gene matches: 8. CDR3 sequence reads: CASTKGTSGVYEQYF. CDR3 nucleotide sequence: TGTGCCAGCACAAAGGGGACTAGCGGAGTCTACGAGCAGTACTTC.

This chain uses TRBV3-1 (or the pseudogene TRBV3-2) with TRBJ2-3, with D unresolved. Per germline, CDR1 LGHDT and CDR2 YNNKEL (reference sequence). This CDR3 is 14 amino acids long. Trimming took 0 bases from V and 1 from J, leaving 5 bases between them. The CDR3 is CASSQDGRTDTQYF. The CDR3 DNA reads TGTGCCAGCAGCCAAGATGGTCGCACAGATACGCAGTATTTT.

This clone was observed a few times. The V and J genes are TRBV14 and TRBJ2-5; possible D gene TRBD1, 7 bases. The CDR3 spans 15 residues. V dropped 1 base and J dropped 2 bases, with 11 bases sitting between them. In germline, CDR1 is SGHDN, CDR2 FVKESK. The CDR3 loop reads CASSQARDSQETQYF. CDR3 nucleotides: TGTGCCAGCAGCCAAGCGCGGGACAGTCAAGAGACCCAGTACTTC.

This chain links TRBV5-4 with TRBJ2-7; 8 bases are shared with TRBD1. Germline loops: CDR1 SGHNT, CDR2 YYREEE (reference sequence). The J segment lost 4 bases and the V segment lost 0 bases, leaving 3 bases of the junction unmatched. The CDR3 consists of 14 residues. The CDR3 DNA reads TGTGCCAGCAGCTTGGCGGACAGGGATTACGAGCAGTACTTC. Translated: CASSLADRDYEQYF.

The rearrangement joins TRBV11-2 to TRBJ2-3; 10 positions match TRBD2. The germline V gene encodes CDR1 SGHAT and CDR2 FQNNGV. The CDR3 length is 15 residues. With 6 bases clipped from V and 2 bases from J, the junction kept 5 bases outside the gene matches. The CDR3 coding sequence is TGTGCCAGCAGGTGGACTAGCGGATACACAGATACGCAGTATTTT. It is translated as CASRWTSGYTDTQYF.

The V gene is TRBV3-1 (or the pseudogene TRBV3-2), the J gene TRBJ1-2, with 8 bases lining up with TRBD1. J gave up 2 bases and V 4 bases, and 12 bases lay outside the gene matches. Germline V gives CDR1 LGHDT, CDR2 YNNKEL (reference sequence). The CDR3 totals 17 residues. CDR3 nucleotides: TGTGCCAGCAGCCCCCATGGGTGGGACAGGAGAAACTATGGCTACACCTTC. It yields the protein CASSPHGWDRRNYGYTF.

This chain connects TRBV4-1 to TRBJ2-7; 11 bases are shared with TRBD1. Trimming took 6 bases from V and 4 from J; bases not matched to a gene: 11. CDR1 is MGHRA, CDR2 YSYEKL, per germline. The CDR3 covers 16 residues. The CDR3 sequence: CASRSTWTGGLYEQYF. CDR3 nucleotide sequence: TGCGCCAGCAGATCAACCTGGACAGGGGGCCTTTACGAGCAGTACTTC.

The CDR3 loop reads CASSARGIDTGELFF. CDR3 DNA sequence: TGTGCCAGCAGTGCCCGGGGAATCGACACCGGGGAGCTGTTTTTT. The chain joins TRBV25-1 to TRBJ2-2; possible D gene TRBD2, 5 bases. V was cut by 4 bases and J by 3 bases, with 12 bases left in between. The CDR3 spans 15 residues. CDR1 is MGHDK and CDR2 is SYGVNS in the germline V gene.

The chain employs TRBV6-5 and TRBJ2-7; TRBD1 matches at 10 bases. Germline CDR1 and CDR2: MNHEY and SVGAGI. The V and J ends lost 0 bases and 2 bases, in that order; junction bases with no gene match: 4. The CDR3 has 16 amino acids. The CDR3 DNA reads as TGTGCCAGCAGTTACTCGACAGGGGGCTTGGCCTACGAGCAGTACTTC. This translates into CASSYSTGGLAYEQYF.

The V and J genes are TRBV19 and TRBJ1-1; 7 bases map to TRBD1. In germline, CDR1 is LNHDA, CDR2 SQIVND (reference sequence). The CDR3 is 15 residues long. The V and J ends lost 6 bases and 1 base, in that order; junction bases with no gene match: 8. The CDR3 DNA sequence: TGTGCCAGTAGGGACCTACAGGGGTGGAACACTGAAGCTTTCTTT. Its protein is CASRDLQGWNTEAFF.

As to this clone: A read error may account for a junction end that differs from germline. This chain connects TRBV5-1 to TRBJ2-7; a possible D gene is TRBD1 (5 bases). Germline CDR1 reads SGHRS; CDR2 reads YFSETQ. This CDR3 spans 15 amino acids. In nucleotides, the CDR3 is TGCGCCAGCAGGTTGGGGCAGGAGTCTAGCTACGAGCAGTACTTC. Protein sequence: CASRLGQESSYEQYF.

V usage is TRBV5-1 and J usage is TRBJ1-1; no clear D. The CDR3 extends over 17 amino acids. Germline assignment: CDR1 SGHRS and CDR2 YFSETQ. V lost 0 bases to trimming and J lost 1 base, with 16 bases between them. DNA for the CDR3: TGCGCCAGCAGCTTGGTAGGTTTACGGCAGAAGAACACTGAAGCTTTCTTT. Residues: CASSLVGLRQKNTEAFF.

The chain is built from TRBV7-2 and TRBJ2-7, with 9 bases fitting TRBD2. The junction had 10 bases not matched to a gene; V was cut back by 5 bases and J by 5 bases. Germline CDR1 reads SGHTA; CDR2 reads FQGNSA. This CDR3 is 15 amino acids long. In DNA form, the CDR3 reads TGTGCCAGCAGCCTAGGGGGGGCTAGCGGGAACGAGCAGTACTTC. Protein: CASSLGGASGNEQYF.

The chain links TRBV15 to TRBJ2-5; D may match TRBD1 or TRBD2 (7 bases each). The V gene lost 5 bases and the J gene lost 4 bases, with 14 bases spanning the gap. The CDR3 extends over 14 amino acids. Germline V lookup: CDR1 LNHNV, CDR2 YYDKDF (reference sequence). CDR3 bases: TGTGCCACCAGCTGGGAGGGGGCACGAGAGACCCAGTACTTC. Translation: CATSWEGARETQYF. The variable domain in full, with the rest retrieved from reference TRBV15 and TRBJ2-5, is DAMVIQNPRYQVTQFGKPVTLSCSQTLNHNVMYWYQQKSSQAPKLLFHYYDKDFNNEADTPDNFQSRRPNTSFCFLDIRSPGLGDTAMYLCATSWEGARETQYFGPGTRLLVL.

In DNA, the CDR3 is TGTGCCAGCGGGGGGACAGCATATTATCAGCCCCAGCATTTT. Amino acid sequence: CASGGTAYYQPQHF. The V and J genes are TRBV2 and TRBJ1-5; TRBD1 matches 7 bases. Looked up from germline, CDR1 is SNHLY and CDR2 is FYNNEI. The junction had 9 bases not matched to a gene; V was cut back by 8 bases and J by 5 bases. The CDR3 contains 14 residues.

This chain links TRBV9 with TRBJ2-5; D gene ambiguous. The V gene's germline CDR1 is SGDLS and CDR2 YYNGEE. V was shortened by 4 bases and J by 2 bases, with 12 bases between the two germline ends. The CDR3 length is 14 residues. DNA of the CDR3: TGTGCCAGCAGCCCACGTAGGGTTCAAGAGACCCAGTACTTC. Its protein is CASSPRRVQETQYF.

The chain combines TRBV6-5 with TRBJ1-6; D is perhaps TRBD1 (6 bases). The CDR3 contains 15 residues. V was shortened by 6 bases and J by 9 bases, with 18 bases between the two germline ends. CDR1 is MNHEY and CDR2 is SVGAGI in the germline V gene. The CDR3 loop is CASSRARGSGSPLHF. In DNA form, the CDR3 reads TGTGCCAGCAGCCGTGCGAGGGGGTCGGGTTCACCCCTCCACTTT.

This clone was seen a single time. The chain has TRBV6-1 and TRBJ2-7; no clear D gene. V was trimmed by 1 base and J by 3 bases, leaving 10 bases between them. The germline gives CDR1 MNHNS, CDR2 SASEGT. This CDR3 is built from 14 residues. The CDR3, as DNA: TGTGCCAGCAGTGAAGGTCCAGGTATCTACGAGCAGTACTTC. This encodes CASSEGPGIYEQYF.

V is TRBV7-9 and J is TRBJ2-3; D is perhaps TRBD1 (6 bases). The CDR3 totals 13 residues. The V gene's germline CDR1 is SEHNR and CDR2 FQNEAQ (reference sequence). The ends were cut back, 5 bases at V and 6 bases at J, with 12 bases in the middle. CDR3 coding DNA: TGTGCCAGCAGCCCCAGGGGACCGGATACGCAGTATTTT. Translation gives CASSPRGPDTQYF.

The chain is built from TRBV7-2 and TRBJ2-3; 12 bases match TRBD1. The V gene end was trimmed by 4 bases and the J gene end by 4 bases; junction bases not matched to a gene: 6. The CDR3 runs to 16 residues. Germline CDR1 SGHTA, CDR2 FQGNSA. The CDR3 coding sequence is TGTGCCAGCAGCTCGTGGGGGACAGGGGGCTCAGATACGCAGTATTTT. Its translation is CASSSWGTGGSDTQYF.

The gene calls are TRBV5-1 and TRBJ1-2; 8 nucleotides agree with TRBD1. In germline, CDR1 is SGHRS, CDR2 YFSETQ. J lost 3 bases, V lost 3 bases, and 7 bases had no gene match. The CDR3 loop spans 15 amino acids. CDR3 nucleotides: TGCGCCAGCAGCTCGGGGACAGGCGACGACTATGGCTACACCTTC. This translates into CASSSGTGDDYGYTF.